This T cell receptor beta chain appears in the sequencing data of a study of blood T cell repertoires in COVID-19. Study in general: In each case, the material was cDNA or gDNA derived from T cells, B-cell-depleted T cells, or PBMCs.

Participant-reported clinical history was the basis for cohort assignment. Original data processing: Counts of nucleated cells, estimated from reference gene primer amplification, were obtained. TCRdb's table, derived via immunoSEQ multiplex PCR, lists solely in-frame clones and lacks some. V, J and clone size derive from that table, while D and trimming were established from the DNA sequence. This table holds 470,000 or so clones, 87% found once. From germline, CDR1 is SGDLS and CDR2 YYNGEE. V shed 3 bases and J 6 bases; nucleotides not matched to a gene: 3. The CDR3 is 14 amino acids. This clonotype was obtained from a woman aged 18 to 35 with acute COVID-19. The gene calls are TRBV9 and TRBJ2-3; 11 bases align to TRBD2. Sequences were obtained from PBMCs or T cells enriched from blood (not recorded which). The CDR3 is CASSARLAGDTQYF. The DNA for the CDR3 is TGTGCCAGCAGCGCAAGACTAGCGGGGGATACGCAGTATTTT.